This T cell receptor beta chain was sequenced during a study of cytomegalovirus exposure and HLA in healthy donors. The PCR was carried out with 60 Vbeta primers and 13 Jbeta primers. This table comes from immunoSEQ multiplex PCR, and its TCRdb copy is limited to in-frame clones, with some not included. The top ten hold 0.6% to 0.65% of the sample, which has roughly 200,000 clones, just over 75% seen once. General study points: A later analysis linked around 15,000 TCR beta sequences to HLA alleles at 0.05 false discovery rate. Cytomegalovirus-associated status was assigned to some 160 TCR beta chains. A few CMV-associated chains proved CMV antigen-specific in vitro. V- and J-gene trimming in TCR beta was tied to a missense DCLRE1C variant by an analysis performed later.

Concerning this clone itself: What it binds is unknown. A junction boundary mismatches the germline segment, possibly from a read error.

The sequenced sample was PBMCs. The TCR originated in a man younger than 30 in good health and CMV-seronegative.

The CDR3 bases are TGTTCCAGCAGCTTACAGTATGGCTACACCTTC. Its protein is CSSSLQYGYTF. The rearrangement uses TRBV7-9 and TRBJ1-2; D unclear. This CDR3 is 11 amino acids long. Germline assignment: CDR1 SEHNR and CDR2 FQNEAQ (reference sequence). The full variable domain, with the rest looked up from reference TRBV7-9 and TRBJ1-2, is DTGVSQNPRHKITKRGQNVTFRCDPISEHNRLYWYRQTLGQGPEFLTYFQNEAQLEKSRLLSDRFSAERPKGSFSTLEIQRTEQGDSAMYLCSSSLQYGYTFGSGTRLTVV.